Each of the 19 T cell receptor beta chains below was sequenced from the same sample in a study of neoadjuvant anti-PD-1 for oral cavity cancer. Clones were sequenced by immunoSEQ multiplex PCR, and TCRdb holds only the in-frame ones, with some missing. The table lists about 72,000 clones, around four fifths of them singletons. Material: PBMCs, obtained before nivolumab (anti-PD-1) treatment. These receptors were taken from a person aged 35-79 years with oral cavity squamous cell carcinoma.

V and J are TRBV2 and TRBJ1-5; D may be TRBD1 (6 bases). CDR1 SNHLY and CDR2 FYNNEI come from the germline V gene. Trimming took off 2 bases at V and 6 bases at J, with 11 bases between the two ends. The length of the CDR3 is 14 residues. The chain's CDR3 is CASSERQGPQPQHF. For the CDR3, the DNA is TGTGCCAGCAGTGAACGCCAGGGGCCTCAGCCCCAGCATTTT.

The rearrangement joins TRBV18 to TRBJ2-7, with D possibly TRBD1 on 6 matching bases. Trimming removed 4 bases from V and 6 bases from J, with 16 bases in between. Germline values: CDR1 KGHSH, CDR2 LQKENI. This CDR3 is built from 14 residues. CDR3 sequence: CASSLQYGQPEQYF. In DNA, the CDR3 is TGTGCCAGCTCACTCCAATATGGACAGCCCGAGCAGTACTTC. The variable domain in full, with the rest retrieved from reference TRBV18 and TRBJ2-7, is NAGVMQNPRHLVRRRGQEARLRCSPMKGHSHVYWYRQLPEEGLKFMVYLQKENIIDESGMPKERFSAEFPKEGPSILRIQQVVRGDSAAYFCASSLQYGQPEQYFGPGTRLTVT.

The DNA for the CDR3 is TGTGCCAGCAGTGAGGGAGAAAGGGCTGGGGCCAACGTCCTGACTTTC. Translating it yields CASSEGERAGANVLTF. The chain links TRBV25-1 to TRBJ2-6, with D possibly TRBD2 on 5 matching bases. Trimming stripped 3 bases from V and 2 bases from J, with 11 bases between. CDR3 size: 16 residues. Germline CDR1 is MGHDK and CDR2 is SYGVNS.

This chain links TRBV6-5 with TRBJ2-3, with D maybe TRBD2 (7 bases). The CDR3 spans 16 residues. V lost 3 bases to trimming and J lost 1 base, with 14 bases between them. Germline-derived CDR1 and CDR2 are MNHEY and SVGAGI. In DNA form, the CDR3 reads TGTGCCAGCAGTTATGGGGGGGCGTATGGCACAGATACGCAGTATTTT. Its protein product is CASSYGGAYGTDTQYF.

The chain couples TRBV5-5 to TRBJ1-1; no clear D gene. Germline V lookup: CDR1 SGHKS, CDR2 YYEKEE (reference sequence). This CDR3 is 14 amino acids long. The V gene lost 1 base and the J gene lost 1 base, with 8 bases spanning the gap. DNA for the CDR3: TGTGCCAGCAGCTTGTATACTTGGAACACTGAAGCTTTCTTT. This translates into CASSLYTWNTEAFF.

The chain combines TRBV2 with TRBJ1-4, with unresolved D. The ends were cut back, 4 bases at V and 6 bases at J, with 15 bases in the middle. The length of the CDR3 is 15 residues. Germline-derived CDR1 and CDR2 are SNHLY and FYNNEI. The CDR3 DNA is TGTGCCAGCAGTGGCTACGGGTACCAAGATGAAAAACTGTTTTTT. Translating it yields CASSGYGYQDEKLFF.

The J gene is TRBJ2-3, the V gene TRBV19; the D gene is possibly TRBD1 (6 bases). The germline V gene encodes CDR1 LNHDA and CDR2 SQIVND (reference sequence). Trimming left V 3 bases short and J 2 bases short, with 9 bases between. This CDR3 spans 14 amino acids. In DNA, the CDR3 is TGTGCCAGTAGTATTGGACAGCCCACAGATACGCAGTATTTT. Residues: CASSIGQPTDTQYF.

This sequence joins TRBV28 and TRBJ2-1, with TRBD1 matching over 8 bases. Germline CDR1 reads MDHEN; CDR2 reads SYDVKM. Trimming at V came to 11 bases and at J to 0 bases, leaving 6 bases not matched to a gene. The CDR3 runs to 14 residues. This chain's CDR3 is CAGTGGSSYNEQFF. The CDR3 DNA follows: TGTGCCGGTACAGGGGGGAGCTCCTACAATGAGCAGTTCTTC.

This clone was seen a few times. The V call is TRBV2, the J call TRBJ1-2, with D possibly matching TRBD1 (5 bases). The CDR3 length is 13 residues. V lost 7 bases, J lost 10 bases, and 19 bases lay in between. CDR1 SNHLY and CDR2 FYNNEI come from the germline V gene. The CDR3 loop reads CASMFRTRNDYTF. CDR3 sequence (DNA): TGTGCCAGCATGTTCAGGACAAGAAACGACTACACCTTC.

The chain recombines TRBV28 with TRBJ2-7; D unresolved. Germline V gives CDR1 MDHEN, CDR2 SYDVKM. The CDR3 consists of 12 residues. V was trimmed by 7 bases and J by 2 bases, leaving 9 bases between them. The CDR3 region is CASKRETYEQYF. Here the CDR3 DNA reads TGTGCCAGCAAACGTGAGACCTACGAGCAGTACTTC.

DNA of the CDR3: TGTGCCAGCAGCTTAACATCAGGGAGCTCCTACGAGCAGTACTTC. Its protein product is CASSLTSGSSYEQYF. This rearrangement joins TRBV7-2 to TRBJ2-7, with D perhaps TRBD1 or TRBD2 (5 bases each). Germline CDR1 SGHTA, CDR2 FQGNSA. This CDR3 contains 15 residues. Trimming stripped 2 bases from V and 0 bases from J, with 11 bases between.

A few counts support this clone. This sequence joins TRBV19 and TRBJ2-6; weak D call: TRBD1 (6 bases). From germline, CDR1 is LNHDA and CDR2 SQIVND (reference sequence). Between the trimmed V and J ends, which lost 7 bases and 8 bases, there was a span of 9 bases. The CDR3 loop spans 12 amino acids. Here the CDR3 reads CASTQGSNVLTF. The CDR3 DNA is TGTGCCAGTACCCAGGGGTCCAACGTCCTGACTTTC.

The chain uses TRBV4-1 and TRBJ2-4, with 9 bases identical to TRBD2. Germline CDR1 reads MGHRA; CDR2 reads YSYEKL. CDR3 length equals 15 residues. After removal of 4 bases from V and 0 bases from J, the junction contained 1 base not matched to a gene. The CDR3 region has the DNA TGCGCCAGCAGCCGACTAGCGGTAGCCAAAAACATTCAGTACTTC. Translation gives CASSRLAVAKNIQYF.

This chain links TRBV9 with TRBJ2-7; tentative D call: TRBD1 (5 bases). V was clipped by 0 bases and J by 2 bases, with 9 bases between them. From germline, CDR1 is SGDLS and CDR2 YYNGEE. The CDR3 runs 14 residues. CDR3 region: CASSVAPGPYEQYF. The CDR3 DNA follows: TGTGCCAGCAGCGTAGCCCCAGGGCCCTACGAGCAGTACTTC.

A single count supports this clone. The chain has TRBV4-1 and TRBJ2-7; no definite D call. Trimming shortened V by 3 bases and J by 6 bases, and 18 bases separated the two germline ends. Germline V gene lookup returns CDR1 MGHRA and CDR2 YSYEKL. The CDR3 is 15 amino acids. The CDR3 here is CASSHIWRGRSEQYF. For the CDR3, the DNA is TGCGCCAGCAGCCATATTTGGCGCGGCAGAAGCGAGCAGTACTTC.

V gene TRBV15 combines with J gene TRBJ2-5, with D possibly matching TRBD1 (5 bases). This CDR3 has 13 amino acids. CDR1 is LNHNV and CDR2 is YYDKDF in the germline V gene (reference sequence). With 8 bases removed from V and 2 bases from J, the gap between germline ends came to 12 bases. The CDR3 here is CATRQGSQETQYF. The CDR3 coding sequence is TGTGCCACCCGCCAGGGATCACAAGAGACCCAGTACTTC.

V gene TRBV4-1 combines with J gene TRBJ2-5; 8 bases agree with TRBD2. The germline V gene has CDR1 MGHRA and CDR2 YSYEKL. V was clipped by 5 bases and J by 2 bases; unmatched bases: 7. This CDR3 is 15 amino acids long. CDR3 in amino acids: CASSISGGVQETQYF. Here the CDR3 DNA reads TGCGCCAGCAGCATCTCGGGAGGGGTTCAAGAGACCCAGTACTTC.

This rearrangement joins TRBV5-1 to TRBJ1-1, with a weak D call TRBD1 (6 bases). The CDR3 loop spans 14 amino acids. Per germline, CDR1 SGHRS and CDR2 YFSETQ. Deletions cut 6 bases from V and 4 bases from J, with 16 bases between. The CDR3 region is CASKVQGPGTEAFF. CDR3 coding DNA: TGCGCCAGCAAGGTGCAGGGGCCTGGCACTGAAGCTTTCTTT.

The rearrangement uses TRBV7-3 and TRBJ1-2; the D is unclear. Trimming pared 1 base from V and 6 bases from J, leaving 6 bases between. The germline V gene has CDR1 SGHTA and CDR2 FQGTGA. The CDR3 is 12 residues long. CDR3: CASSLMGNGYTF. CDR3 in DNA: TGTGCCAGCAGCTTAATGGGGAATGGCTACACCTTC.